The 30 T cell receptor beta chains in this list originate from one sample, sequenced in a study of T-cell reconstitution after alpha-beta-depleted transplantation in children. Unique molecular identifiers were built into the TCRbeta library. TCRdb redid the calling of the PCR reads with MiXCR, one entry per CDR3 protein. In the table there are 350,000 to 500,000 distinct CDR3 sequences, about 40% of which are singletons. Sequencing used PBMCs, obtained before TCRalphabeta/CD19-depleted stem cell transplant. Receptors originate from a girl aged 2 to 10 with aplastic anemia, due to receive a stem cell transplant.

The chain employs TRBV7-9 and TRBJ2-1, with TRBD1 as a possible D gene (5 bases). The ends were cut back, 7 bases at V and 7 bases at J, with 11 bases in the middle. The CDR3 is made up of 12 amino acids. CDR1 is SEHNR, CDR2 FQNEAQ, per germline (reference sequence). The DNA of the CDR3 is TGTGCCAGCACCCACAGGCAGAATGAGCAGTTCTTC. It codes for CASTHRQNEQFF. Variable domain in full (rest from reference TRBV7-9 and TRBJ2-1): DTGVSQNPRHKITKRGQNVTFRCDPISEHNRLYWYRQTLGQGPEFLTYFQNEAQLEKSRLLSDRFSAERPKGSFSTLEIQRTEQGDSAMYLCASTHRQNEQFFGPGTRLTVL.

Details on this clonotype: A much larger clone differs by one base, so this may be a read error. The genes are TRBV20-1 and TRBJ2-5; D uncertain. The CDR3 is 13 amino acids. V lost 0 bases, J lost 5 bases, and 10 bases lay in between. Germline CDR1 and CDR2: DFQATT and SNEGSKA (reference sequence). CDR3 sequence reads: CSARETISETQYF. The CDR3 nucleotides are TGCAGTGCTAGAGAGACGATATCGGAGACCCAGTACTTC.

This clonotype was seen at least ten times. The CDR3 region is CASSLEPEDRGSYEQYF. Here the CDR3 DNA reads TGTGCCAGCAGCTTGGAGCCCGAAGACAGGGGGTCCTACGAGCAGTACTTC. This chain joins TRBV5-5 and TRBJ2-7; 9 bases align to TRBD1. CDR3 length equals 17 residues. Germline values: CDR1 SGHKS, CDR2 YYEKEE (reference sequence). V trimming: 0 bases; J trimming: 1 base; junction bases outside the gene matches: 8.

This chain joins TRBV2 and TRBJ2-3; 7 bases are a match to TRBD1. V shed 10 bases, J shed 1 base, and the junction held 11 bases outside the gene matches. The CDR3 is 15 residues long. Germline CDR1 SNHLY, CDR2 FYNNEI. The CDR3 sequence: CATNEGAWGTDTQYF. CDR3 DNA sequence: TGTGCCACCAACGAGGGGGCCTGGGGCACAGATACGCAGTATTTT.

This clonotype has more than one count but fewer than ten. The rearrangement uses TRBV20-1 and TRBJ2-1; D unclear. The CDR3 covers 15 residues. V lost 4 bases to trimming and J lost 2 bases, with 15 bases between them. Germline CDR1 DFQATT, CDR2 SNEGSKA (reference sequence). The CDR3 nucleotides read TGCAGTGCTAATGGGCGCAGGTTTCCCTACAATGAGCAGTTCTTC. It encodes CSANGRRFPYNEQFF.

This clonotype was observed many times. The rearrangement uses TRBV12-3 or TRBV12-4 and TRBJ2-7, with 9 positions matching TRBD1. The CDR3 has 14 residues. Germline trimming cut 6 bases from V and 4 bases from J; bases unmatched to any gene: 7. The DNA of the CDR3 is TGTGCCAGCAGAACCTCGGACAGGGGATACGAGCAGTACTTC. It is translated as CASRTSDRGYEQYF.

This clonotype has a handful of counts. The chain links TRBV6-1 to TRBJ1-1; D may be TRBD1 (5 bases). Trimming left V 7 bases short and J 5 bases short, with 17 bases between. The germline V gene encodes CDR1 MNHNS and CDR2 SASEGT. The length of the CDR3 is 14 residues. CDR3 protein: CASTSGTWTTEAFF. The CDR3 DNA follows: TGTGCCAGCACCTCCGGGACCTGGACAACTGAAGCTTTCTTT.

V gene TRBV28 combines with J gene TRBJ2-7; D gene ambiguous. CDR1 and CDR2 (germline): MDHEN, SYDVKM. The CDR3 length is 12 residues. Trimming cost V 6 bases and J 6 bases, with 12 bases left between them. The DNA of the CDR3 is TGTGCCAGCAGGAAGGGCCACCTCGAGCAGTACTTC. Amino acids: CASRKGHLEQYF.

The CDR3 sequence is CSASMGAGTGELFF. CDR3 DNA: TGCAGTGCTAGTATGGGGGCTGGGACCGGGGAGCTGTTTTTT. This chain connects TRBV20-1 to TRBJ2-2; tentative D call: TRBD1 (6 bases). Germline CDR1 is DFQATT and CDR2 is SNEGSKA (reference sequence). This CDR3 region has 14 residues. V gave up 3 bases and J gave up 5 bases, with 13 bases separating them.

The chain carries TRBV5-1 and TRBJ2-5; the match to TRBD2 covers 8 bases. V dropped 5 bases and J dropped 0; count of bases not matched to a gene: 3. This CDR3 is 14 amino acids long. Looked up from germline, CDR1 is SGHRS and CDR2 is YFSETQ. The CDR3 is CASRASGYQETQYF. For the CDR3, the DNA is TGCGCCAGCAGAGCTAGCGGGTACCAAGAGACCCAGTACTTC.

This clonotype was counted only a few times. This chain connects TRBV12-3 or TRBV12-4 to TRBJ1-2; 7 bases match TRBD1. The CDR3 sequence is 11 residues long. V was pared by 5 bases and J by 13 bases, with 7 bases of the junction left unmatched. The CDR3: CASSLTGMGTF. In nucleotides, the CDR3 is TGTGCCAGCAGTCTGACAGGGATGGGCACCTTC.

This chain links TRBV7-8 with TRBJ2-7; 8 nucleotides match TRBD1. Looked up from germline, CDR1 is SGHVS and CDR2 is FQNEAQ. V shed 8 bases, J shed 5 bases, and the junction held 2 bases outside the gene matches. This CDR3 has 11 residues. As DNA, the CDR3 is TGTGCCAGCCAGGGGGCCCACGAGCAGTACTTC. Translation gives CASQGAHEQYF. The full variable domain, completed using reference TRBV7-8 and TRBJ2-7, is GAGVSQSPRYKVAKRGQDVALRCDPISGHVSLFWYQQALGQGPEFLTYFQNEAQLDKSGLPSDRFFAERPEGSVSTLKIQRTQQEDSAVYLCASQGAHEQYFGPGTRLTVT.

The rearrangement joins TRBV6-1 to TRBJ1-3, with D perhaps matching TRBD1 (6 bases). This CDR3 is 14 amino acids long. The V end lost 7 bases, the J end lost 2 bases, and 12 bases lay between the germline ends. Looked up from germline, CDR1 is MNHNS and CDR2 is SASEGT. CDR3 DNA: TGTGCCAGCAAAGACAGGACCCCTGGAAACACCATATATTTT. It is translated as CASKDRTPGNTIYF.

This clonotype was detected a few times. This rearrangement joins TRBV20-1 to TRBJ1-5; D perhaps matches TRBD1 (6 bases). CDR3 length equals 14 residues. The V end lost 3 bases, the J end lost 0 bases, and 9 bases lay between the germline ends. Germline V lookup: CDR1 DFQATT, CDR2 SNEGSKA (reference sequence). The CDR3 region has the DNA TGCAGTGCTAGCGGGACATATAGCAATCAGCCCCAGCATTTT. It yields the protein CSASGTYSNQPQHF.

This chain joins TRBV20-1 and TRBJ2-7; 8 bases align to TRBD1. There are 15 residues in the CDR3. V dropped 0 bases and J dropped 3; count of bases not matched to a gene: 7. Germline CDR1 is DFQATT and CDR2 is SNEGSKA (reference sequence). This CDR3 reads CSARDRGQALYEQYF. In nucleotides, the CDR3 is TGCAGTGCTAGAGACAGGGGGCAAGCCCTCTACGAGCAGTACTTC.

The CDR3 DNA reads TGTGCCACCAGCAGTCGGCAGACAGGGGTGAACAATGAGCAGTTCTTC. Amino acids: CATSSRQTGVNNEQFF. The chain links TRBV15 to TRBJ2-1, with 8 bases aligning to TRBD1. The J segment lost 5 bases and the V segment lost 3 bases, leaving 9 bases of the junction unmatched. The length of the CDR3 is 16 residues. The germline gives CDR1 LNHNV, CDR2 YYDKDF (reference sequence).

This clonotype was counted at least ten times. The V gene is TRBV20-1, the J gene TRBJ2-5; D is perhaps TRBD1 (5 bases). V was cut by 6 bases and J by 0 bases, with 11 bases left in between. The length of the CDR3 is 13 residues. Looked up from germline, CDR1 is DFQATT and CDR2 is SNEGSKA (reference sequence). CDR3 sequence reads: CSAMGRDQETQYF. The CDR3 bases are TGCAGTGCAATGGGCAGGGACCAAGAGACCCAGTACTTC.

This rearrangement joins TRBV6-1 to TRBJ2-1, with 7 bases fitting TRBD1. After removal of 4 bases from V and 10 bases from J, the junction contained 7 bases not matched to a gene. The CDR3 spans 13 residues. Germline assignment: CDR1 MNHNS and CDR2 SASEGT. This CDR3 reads CASSASSRGEQFF. CDR3 nucleotide sequence: TGTGCCAGCAGTGCTAGCTCCAGGGGGGAGCAGTTCTTC.

This clonotype was seen only once. The rearrangement links TRBV6-5 to TRBJ1-1; 9 bases map to TRBD1. Unmatched junction bases numbered 6, after V lost 2 bases and J lost 5 bases. CDR1 MNHEY and CDR2 SVGAGI come from the germline V gene. The CDR3 extends over 15 amino acids. In nucleotides, the CDR3 is TGTGCCAGCAGTTACGGGACAGGGCGTCTGACTGAAGCTTTCTTT. The encoded protein is CASSYGTGRLTEAFF.

The sample holds many counts of this clonotype. The J gene is TRBJ2-7, the V gene TRBV12-3 or TRBV12-4, with 7 bases matching TRBD2. The CDR3 is 15 amino acids. V gave up 1 base and J gave up 2 bases; unmatched junction bases: 5. Here the CDR3 DNA reads TGTGCCAGCAGTTTAGAACTAGCGCGGACCTACGAGCAGTACTTC. Its protein is CASSLELARTYEQYF.

This clonotype occurred a few times. The chain recombines TRBV29-1 with TRBJ2-5; 11 positions match TRBD1. V dropped 1 base and J dropped 3; count of bases not matched to a gene: 10. This CDR3 is 17 amino acids long. Germline V CDR1 and CDR2: SQVTM, ANQGSEA. CDR3 nucleotides: TGCAGCGTTGAAGGAACTCTGGACAGGGGGCTTGAAGAGACCCAGTACTTC. This encodes CSVEGTLDRGLEETQYF.

This chain links TRBV28 with TRBJ2-2; 10 nucleotides line up with TRBD2. Trimming at V came to 2 bases and at J to 4 bases, leaving 4 bases not matched to a gene. Germline V gives CDR1 MDHEN, CDR2 SYDVKM. The CDR3 sequence is 16 residues long. The CDR3 DNA follows: TGTGCCAGCAGTTTAGGGGGACTAGCGTCCACCGGGGAGCTGTTTTTT. Residues: CASSLGGLASTGELFF. The full variable domain, its missing parts supplied by reference TRBV28 and TRBJ2-2, is DVKVTQSSRYLVKRTGEKVFLECVQDMDHENMFWYRQDPGLGLRLIYFSYDVKMKEKGDIPEGYSVSREKKERFSLILESASTNQTSMYLCASSLGGLASTGELFFGEGSRLTVL.

V and J are TRBV28 and TRBJ2-7, with D unclear. Germline CDR1 and CDR2: MDHEN and SYDVKM. CDR3 length: 12 residues. V lost 6 bases to trimming and J lost 4 bases, with 10 bases between them. CDR3 protein: CASSSLEYEQYF. The CDR3 DNA reads TGTGCCAGCAGCTCCCTTGAGTACGAGCAGTACTTC.

The J gene is TRBJ2-7, the V gene TRBV29-1; D perhaps matches TRBD1 (7 bases). The CDR3 covers 15 residues. The V and J ends lost 6 bases and 0 bases respectively, with 18 bases between them. The germline gives CDR1 SQVTM, CDR2 ANQGSEA. This chain's CDR3 is CSVYLAGQSSYEQYF. As DNA, the CDR3 is TGCAGCGTGTACTTGGCGGGACAGAGCTCCTACGAGCAGTACTTC.

This clonotype was counted many times. V usage is TRBV7-2 and J usage is TRBJ2-5; 7 bases match TRBD2. The CDR3 extends over 15 amino acids. Germline CDR1 and CDR2: SGHTA and FQGNSA. Germline trimming cut 3 bases from V and 4 bases from J; bases unmatched to any gene: 8. The CDR3 sequence is CASSFGGGVGETQYF. Written as DNA, the CDR3 is TGTGCCAGCAGCTTTGGGGGAGGGGTGGGAGAGACCCAGTACTTC.

In this sample, this clonotype turned up many times. The chain has TRBV12-3 or TRBV12-4 and TRBJ1-5; perhaps TRBD1 as D (5 bases). Trimming stripped 1 base from V and 3 bases from J, with 7 bases between. CDR3 length equals 14 residues. The CDR3 loop is CASSLGGDNQPQHF. The DNA for the CDR3 is TGTGCCAGCAGTTTAGGGGGGGACAATCAGCCCCAGCATTTT.

This clonotype showed up just a few times. The J gene is TRBJ2-3, the V gene TRBV5-6; D might be TRBD2 (5 bases). The V end was cut by 3 bases, the J end by 2 bases, with 13 bases between. This CDR3 comprises 15 residues. Germline V gene sequence: CDR1 SGHDT, CDR2 YYEEEE. Written as DNA, the CDR3 is TGTGCCAGCAGCTCAATCAGGAGGTACACAGATACGCAGTATTTT. Its translation: CASSSIRRYTDTQYF. Based on the CDR3 plus reference TRBV5-6 and TRBJ2-3, the full variable domain is DAGVTQSPTHLIKTRGQQVTLRCSPKSGHDTVSWYQQALGQGPQFIFQYYEEEERQRGNFPDRFSGHQFPNYSSELNVNALLLGDSALYLCASSSIRRYTDTQYFGPGTRLTVL.

The rearrangement uses TRBV5-6 and TRBJ1-2, with no clear D. The ends were cut back, 0 bases at V and 3 bases at J, with 9 bases in the middle. Germline values: CDR1 SGHDT, CDR2 YYEEEE. The CDR3 covers 14 residues. The CDR3 region is CASSLVGRDYGYTF. The CDR3 DNA follows: TGTGCCAGCAGCTTGGTTGGGCGCGACTATGGCTACACCTTC.

The V and J genes are TRBV5-5 and TRBJ2-2, with unresolved D. Germline V gene sequence: CDR1 SGHKS, CDR2 YYEKEE (reference sequence). The CDR3 runs to 15 residues. V was clipped by 4 bases and J by 0 bases, with 10 bases between them. The CDR3 spells CASSLQPANTGELFF. The CDR3 DNA is TGTGCCAGCAGCCTGCAGCCGGCGAACACCGGGGAGCTGTTTTTT.

The rearrangement links TRBV20-1 to TRBJ2-2; 12 nucleotides line up with TRBD2. The CDR3 covers 17 residues. J lost 3 bases, V lost 0 bases, and 5 bases had no gene match. Looked up from germline, CDR1 is DFQATT and CDR2 is SNEGSKA (reference sequence). CDR3 sequence reads: CSARDFRLAGDTGELFF. CDR3 bases: TGCAGTGCTAGAGATTTCCGACTAGCGGGAGACACCGGGGAGCTGTTTTTT.